The 23 T cell receptor beta chains listed next were all sequenced from one sample in a study of blood T cell repertoires in COVID-19. This table comes from immunoSEQ multiplex PCR, and its TCRdb copy is limited to in-frame clones, with some not included. This table holds hundreds of thousands of clones, around 90% found once. The sequenced sample was peripheral blood. These receptors all come from a woman aged 18-29 years with acute or convalescent COVID-19.

In nucleotides, the CDR3 is TGTGCCAGCAGTTCAGTAAACACCATATATTTT. It translates to CASSSVNTIYF. The J gene is TRBJ1-3, the V gene TRBV6-5; no clear D gene. The germline V and J ends were trimmed by 4 bases and 6 bases, with 4 bases remaining between them. The CDR3 covers 11 residues. The V gene's germline CDR1 is MNHEY and CDR2 SVGAGI.

The chain carries TRBV24-1 and TRBJ1-1, with D perhaps TRBD1 (5 bases). From germline, CDR1 is KGHDR and CDR2 SFDVKD. The V and J ends lost 2 bases and 1 base respectively, with 7 bases between them. The CDR3 sequence is 14 residues long. CDR3 region: CATSDSQENTEAFF. DNA for the CDR3: TGTGCCACCAGTGATTCACAGGAGAACACTGAAGCTTTCTTT.

The chain joins TRBV6-5 to TRBJ2-3; possibly TRBD1 for D (5 bases). The germline V and J ends were trimmed by 10 bases and 6 bases, with 14 bases remaining between them. This CDR3 region has 12 residues. Germline CDR1 and CDR2: MNHEY and SVGAGI. The CDR3 bases are TGTGCCACTTCCCTGGGGCTTGATACGCAGTATTTT. Protein: CATSLGLDTQYF.

The V and J genes are TRBV4-1 and TRBJ1-1; 8 positions match TRBD1. This CDR3 is 14 amino acids long. CDR1 MGHRA and CDR2 YSYEKL come from the germline V gene. The trim removed 5 bases at V and 0 bases at J, leaving 2 bases unmatched. CDR3 amino acids: CASSRGQVNTEAFF. In DNA, the CDR3 is TGCGCCAGCAGCAGGGGACAGGTGAACACTGAAGCTTTCTTT.

The chain uses TRBV20-1 and TRBJ2-3; D is possibly TRBD1 (5 bases). The CDR3 is 14 amino acids. The germline gives CDR1 DFQATT, CDR2 SNEGSKA (reference sequence). V was trimmed by 3 bases and J by 7 bases, leaving 17 bases between them. The CDR3 sequence is CSASLQAGGYTQYF. CDR3 nucleotides: TGCAGTGCTAGTCTACAGGCTGGTGGTTATACGCAGTATTTT.

J is TRBJ1-3 and V is TRBV19; D is uncertain. CDR1 and CDR2 from the germline V gene are LNHDA and SQIVND (reference sequence). The CDR3 has 15 residues. V shed 5 bases and J shed 0 bases, with 11 bases lying between them. The CDR3 sequence is CASSLHTISGNTIYF. CDR3 nucleotides: TGTGCCAGTAGTTTACACACGATCTCTGGAAACACCATATATTTT.

The chain joins TRBV25-1 to TRBJ1-2; D perhaps matches TRBD1 (6 bases). Trimming took off 4 bases at V and 1 base at J, with 10 bases between the two ends. This CDR3 comprises 14 residues. CDR1 is MGHDK, CDR2 SYGVNS, per germline. This chain's CDR3 is CASSGPGHNYGYTF. In DNA, the CDR3 is TGTGCCAGCAGTGGTCCGGGACATAACTATGGCTACACCTTC.

The count of this clone is one. As DNA, the CDR3 is TGTGCCAGCAGTGAAGTCCCCCCGGGGGGGCGTAATGAGCAGTTCTTC. This codes for CASSEVPPGGRNEQFF. The rearrangement links TRBV2 to TRBJ2-1; the match to TRBD2 covers 8 bases. Germline V CDR1 and CDR2: SNHLY, FYNNEI. The CDR3 has 16 amino acids. V shed 1 base, J shed 7 bases, and the junction held 9 bases outside the gene matches.

V usage is TRBV19 and J usage is TRBJ2-3; TRBD1 is a possible D gene (6 bases). The CDR3 has 16 residues. Trimming removed 5 bases from V and 2 bases from J, with 17 bases in between. Germline V gene sequence: CDR1 LNHDA, CDR2 SQIVND (reference sequence). The CDR3 sequence: CASSPRTVYLTDTQYF. CDR3 bases: TGTGCCAGTAGTCCCCGGACAGTATACCTCACAGATACGCAGTATTTT.

The chain joins TRBV3-1 (or the pseudogene TRBV3-2) to TRBJ2-1, with 7 nucleotides matching TRBD1. Germline CDR1 LGHDT, CDR2 YNNKEL (reference sequence). The V segment lost 3 bases and the J segment 6 bases; nucleotides outside the gene matches: 5. CDR3 length: 14 residues. The CDR3 loop reads CASSHLDRVNEQFF. The DNA of the CDR3 is TGTGCCAGCAGCCATTTAGACAGGGTCAATGAGCAGTTCTTC.

Only one count was recorded for this clone. This chain joins TRBV7-9 and TRBJ2-7; 7 positions agree with TRBD1. This CDR3 has 16 residues. V trimming: 5 bases; J trimming: 3 bases; junction bases outside the gene matches: 13. The germline gives CDR1 SEHNR, CDR2 FQNEAQ (reference sequence). The CDR3 spells CASSPIRGYPNYEQYF. The CDR3 DNA is TGTGCCAGCAGCCCGATCAGGGGGTATCCAAACTACGAGCAGTACTTC.

V and J are TRBV7-6 and TRBJ1-1; a possible D gene is TRBD1 (6 bases). Trimming took 5 bases from V and 0 from J, leaving 10 bases between them. The V gene's germline CDR1 is SGHVS and CDR2 FNYEAQ. This CDR3 comprises 14 residues. CDR3 region: CASSPTGLNTEAFF. Here the CDR3 DNA reads TGTGCCAGCAGCCCGACAGGCTTGAACACTGAAGCTTTCTTT.

The chain carries TRBV6-5 and TRBJ1-1, with D perhaps matching TRBD1 (5 bases). Between the trimmed V and J ends, which lost 6 bases and 11 bases, there was a span of 13 bases. Germline V gene sequence: CDR1 MNHEY, CDR2 SVGAGI. The CDR3 sequence is 11 residues long. The CDR3 loop reads CASRGGAVAFF. DNA for the CDR3: TGTGCCAGCAGGGGCGGGGCAGTGGCTTTCTTT.

This chain uses TRBV7-2 with TRBJ1-2; tentative D call: TRBD1 (6 bases). Germline V gives CDR1 SGHTA, CDR2 FQGNSA. The CDR3 has 14 amino acids. The ends were cut back, 7 bases at V and 2 bases at J, with 14 bases in the middle. In DNA, the CDR3 is TGTGCCAGCACCGGACAGCATTCAAACTATGGCTACACCTTC. Its translation is CASTGQHSNYGYTF.

This clone was detected only once. The genes are TRBV2 and TRBJ1-2, with 7 bases aligning to TRBD1. The CDR3 sequence is 13 residues long. V lost 6 bases, J lost 4 bases, and 5 bases stayed unmatched. Germline V CDR1 and CDR2: SNHLY, FYNNEI. The DNA of the CDR3 is TGTGCCAGCAGCGGGACAGCTCGCTATGGCTACACCTTC. Residues: CASSGTARYGYTF.

This clone was recorded a few times. The rearrangement joins TRBV7-9 to TRBJ1-4; TRBD1 might be the D (5 bases). Germline V lookup: CDR1 SEHNR, CDR2 FQNEAQ (reference sequence). CDR3 length: 14 amino acids. Trimming removed 5 bases at V and 8 bases at J, with 15 bases between. This chain's CDR3 is CASSRRGAGEKLFF. The CDR3 bases are TGTGCCAGCAGCCGAAGGGGAGCGGGAGAAAAACTGTTTTTT.

This chain uses TRBV4-2 with TRBJ1-4; D perhaps matches TRBD1 (5 bases). V was trimmed by 6 bases and J by 4 bases, leaving 12 bases between them. CDR3 length: 14 residues. Germline values: CDR1 LGHNA, CDR2 YNFKEQ. CDR3 coding DNA: TGTGCCAGCAGGGGGGGAGGGGTTAATGAAAAACTGTTTTTT. It codes for CASRGGGVNEKLFF.

This clone has only a few counts. This chain joins TRBV23-1 and TRBJ1-1; 8 positions agree with TRBD1. TRBV23-1 is labeled an ORF, and its function is uncertain. CDR3 length: 15 amino acids. V was pared by 3 bases and J by 3 bases, with 6 bases of the junction left unmatched. CDR3 coding DNA: TGCGCCAGCAGTCAGCTGGCAGGGGGCTACACTGAAGCTTTCTTT. Protein sequence: CASSQLAGGYTEAFF.

The chain uses TRBV6-1 and TRBJ2-1; 9 positions match TRBD2. The CDR3 totals 15 residues. V shed 2 bases and J 8 bases; nucleotides not matched to a gene: 7. CDR1 and CDR2 (germline): MNHNS, SASEGT. The CDR3: CASSELVAGVYEQFF. CDR3 DNA: TGTGCCAGCAGTGAATTGGTAGCGGGGGTGTATGAGCAGTTCTTC.

This sequence joins TRBV4-3 and TRBJ1-5; D uncertain. The ends were cut back, 3 bases at V and 3 bases at J, with 9 bases in the middle. The CDR3 runs 14 residues. Germline loops: CDR1 LGHNA, CDR2 YSLEER. Here the CDR3 reads CASSQFPSNQPQHF. CDR3 DNA sequence: TGCGCCAGCAGCCAGTTCCCTTCCAATCAGCCCCAGCATTTT.

The rearrangement joins TRBV7-8 to TRBJ1-2; 8 bases fit TRBD1. The V gene end was trimmed by 2 bases and the J gene end by 1 base; junction bases not matched to a gene: 9. CDR1 and CDR2 from the germline V gene are SGHVS and FQNEAQ. There are 17 residues in the CDR3. CDR3 sequence: CASSLQGALAFNYGYTF. The CDR3 coding sequence is TGTGCCAGCAGCTTACAGGGGGCGCTGGCCTTTAACTATGGCTACACCTTC.

This chain joins TRBV4-1 and TRBJ2-7; 10 nucleotides line up with TRBD1. This CDR3 has 15 residues. From germline, CDR1 is MGHRA and CDR2 YSYEKL. V was pared by 3 bases and J by 5 bases, with 7 bases of the junction left unmatched. The CDR3 region has the DNA TGCGCCAGCAGCCATCTTGACAGGGGGCAGGACGAGCAGTACTTC. Translation: CASSHLDRGQDEQYF.

This rearrangement joins TRBV30 to TRBJ1-4, with unresolved D. The germline V gene has CDR1 GTSNPN and CDR2 SVGIG (reference sequence). The CDR3 extends over 13 amino acids. Trimming stripped 2 bases from V and 10 bases from J, with 14 bases between. DNA of the CDR3: TGTGCCTGGAGTTCAGTTAACCCAGGAAAACTGTTTTTT. Translating it yields CAWSSVNPGKLFF.